The table lists the clone carrying this T cell receptor (beta chain) with a count of one. The antigen remains unidentified. This specimen belongs to a study of T cell responses to AZD1222 COVID-19 vaccine. Overall study results and limits: Researchers took repertoire samples only after the peak T cell response had come. In a largely white British group with more females than males, clonal diversity was possibly underestimated.

V lost 0 bases, J lost 5 bases, and 13 bases lay in between. The CDR3 sequence is 15 residues long. The germline gives CDR1 LGHDT, CDR2 YNNKEL (reference sequence). Some clones are missing from TCRdb's copy, which holds only in-frame ones; the method was immunoSEQ multiplex PCR. This sample has 150,000 to 200,000 clones, with 90% to 95% found just once. The material sequenced was peripheral blood, taken on day 0 of AZD1222 vaccination. The chain couples TRBV3-1 (or the pseudogene TRBV3-2) to TRBJ1-1; TRBD1 might be the D (5 bases). This sequence was found in an adult in good health. The CDR3 reads CASSQDQGPWTEAFF. Here the CDR3 DNA reads TGTGCCAGCAGCCAAGATCAGGGTCCGTGGACTGAAGCTTTCTTT.